This TCR beta chain was found in a study of blood T cell repertoires in COVID-19. Data came from immunoSEQ multiplex PCR; TCRdb stores just in-frame clones and leaves some out. The sample has approximately 140,000 clones, 84% seen once; the top ten hold more than 2%. The germline gives CDR1 LGHDT, CDR2 YNNKEL (reference sequence). The CDR3 consists of 14 residues. The V end was cut by 5 bases, the J end by 5 bases, with 15 bases between. The sample taken for sequencing was peripheral blood. The gene calls are TRBV3-1 (or the pseudogene TRBV3-2) and TRBJ2-5, with D possibly TRBD2 on 6 matching bases. The clonotype originates from a man between 65 and 80 years old with acute or convalescent COVID-19. CDR3 in amino acids: CASSAFSGAETQYF. As DNA, the CDR3 is TGTGCCAGCAGCGCCTTTTCGGGAGCTGAGACCCAGTACTTC.